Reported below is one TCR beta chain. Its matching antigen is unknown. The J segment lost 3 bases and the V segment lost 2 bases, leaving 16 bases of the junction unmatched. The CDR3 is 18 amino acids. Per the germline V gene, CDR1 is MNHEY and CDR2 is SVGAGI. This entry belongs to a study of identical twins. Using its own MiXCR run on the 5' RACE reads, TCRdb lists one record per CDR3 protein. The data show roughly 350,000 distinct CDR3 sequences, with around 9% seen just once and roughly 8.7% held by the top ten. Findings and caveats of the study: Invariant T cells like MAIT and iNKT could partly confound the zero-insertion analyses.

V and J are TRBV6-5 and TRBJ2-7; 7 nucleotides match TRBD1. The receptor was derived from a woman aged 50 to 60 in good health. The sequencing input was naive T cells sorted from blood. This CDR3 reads CASSYTAFLRTGLYEQYF. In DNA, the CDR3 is TGTGCCAGCAGTTACACCGCCTTCCTCCGGACAGGTCTCTACGAGCAGTACTTC.